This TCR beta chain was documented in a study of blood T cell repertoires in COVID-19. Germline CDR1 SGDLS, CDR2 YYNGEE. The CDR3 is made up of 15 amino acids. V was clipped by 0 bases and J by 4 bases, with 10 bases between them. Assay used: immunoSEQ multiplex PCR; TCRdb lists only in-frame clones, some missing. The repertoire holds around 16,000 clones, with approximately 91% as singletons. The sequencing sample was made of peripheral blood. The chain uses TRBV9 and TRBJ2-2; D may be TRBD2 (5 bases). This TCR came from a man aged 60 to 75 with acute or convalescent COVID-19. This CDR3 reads CASSVGVGSTGELFF. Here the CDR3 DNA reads TGTGCCAGCAGCGTAGGGGTGGGGAGCACCGGGGAGCTGTTTTTT. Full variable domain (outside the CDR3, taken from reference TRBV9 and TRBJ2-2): DSGVTQTPKHLITATGQRVTLRCSPRSGDLSVYWYQQSLDQGLQFLIQYYNGEERAKGNILERFSAQQFPDLHSELNLSSLELGDSALYFCASSVGVGSTGELFFGEGSRLTVL.